A selection of T cell receptor beta chains follows, all from one sample in a study of molecular identifiers for immune sequencing clone quantification. Using its own MiXCR run on the PCR reads, TCRdb lists one record per CDR3 protein. The data hold approximately 9,800 distinct CDR3 sequences, with roughly a sixth observed a single time. The sequencing sample was made of naive CD8+ T cells from blood, with Jurkat cell RNA spiked in. Receptors were obtained from a human donor in good health. Some libraries in this study had Jurkat cell RNA spiked in. Both conserved end residues are part of each CDR3. A D gene is named only where the DNA matches it firmly. Only some rows state a clone size, as once, few, many or a class for expanded clones.

medium-sized | TRBJ2-3 | TRBD2 | TRBV2 | TGTGCCAGCAGTGAGACTAGCGGGAGCGCAGATACGCAGTATTTT | CASSETSGSADTQYF
medium-sized | TRBJ1-5 | NA | TRBV20-1 | TGCAGTGCTAGAGACCCCGAAGATGGAGATCAGCCCCAGCATTTT | CSARDPEDGDQPQHF
medium-sized | TRBJ2-1 | TRBD1 | TRBV7-3 | TGTGCCAGCAGCTTTGGGTCAGGGGGATTGAATGAGCAGTTCTTC | CASSFGSGGLNEQFF
NA | TRBJ2-5 | TRBD2 | TRBV13 | TGTGCCAGCAGCTTAGGTGCGGTCGATGAAGGGGCTAGCGGGAGTATGGAGACCCAGTACTTC | CASSLGAVDEGASGSMETQYF
many | TRBJ2-7 | NA | TRBV4-1 | TGCGCCAGCAGCCAAACAGTGGACTACGAGCAGTACTTC | CASSQTVDYEQYF
NA | TRBJ2-7 | NA | TRBV13 | TGTGCCAGCAGCCAGTCGACCAGCTTCGGCGAGCAGTACTTC | CASSQSTSFGEQYF
medium-sized | TRBJ2-7 | NA | TRBV7-9 | TGTGCCAGCAGCTCTACAATGGGACGGCCCTCCTACGAGCAGTACTTC | CASSSTMGRPSYEQYF
medium-sized | TRBJ2-2 | TRBD1 | TRBV6-2/TRBV6-3 | TGTGCCACCCAAGACAGGGTCTGGGACACCGGGGAGCTGTTTTTT | CATQDRVWDTGELFF
NA | TRBJ2-1 | TRBD2 | TRBV4-1 | TGCGCCAGCAGCCAGGTAGCGGGAGGCGATCACAATGAGCAGTTCTTC | CASSQVAGGDHNEQFF
medium-sized | TRBJ2-1 | TRBD2 | TRBV7-2 | TGTGCCAGCAGCTTAGAGGGACTAGAGGTCCCCTACAATGAGCAGTTCTTC | CASSLEGLEVPYNEQFF
medium-sized | TRBJ1-1 | TRBD1 | TRBV4-3 | TGCGCCAGCAGCCAAGAAGGACAGGGGGGCGTGAACACTGAAGCTTTCTTT | CASSQEGQGGVNTEAFF
many | TRBJ2-7 | NA | TRBV4-2 | TGTGCCAGCAGCCAAGAGGCGGGTCCCTACGAGCAGTACTTC | CASSQEAGPYEQYF
NA | TRBJ2-3 | TRBD1 | TRBV7-6 | TGTGCCAGCAGCTTACTTGTCGCAGGGGGCGCGGGCACAGATACGCAGTATTTT | CASSLLVAGGAGTDTQYF
many | TRBJ2-5 | NA | TRBV12-3/TRBV12-4 | TGTGCCAGCAGTAGGGGAGCGGAGACCCAGTACTTC | CASSRGAETQYF
medium-sized | TRBJ2-3 | NA | TRBV19 | TGTGCCAGTAGTAGGTCGGACCCATCCCGGGATACGCAGTATTTT | CASSRSDPSRDTQYF
few | TRBJ2-7 | TRBD1 | TRBV12-3/TRBV12-4 | TGTGCCAGCAGTTCGCACAGGGGTCCCTACTACGAGCAGTACTTC | CASSSHRGPYYEQYF
NA | TRBJ1-4 | NA | TRBV11-3 | TGTGCCAGCAGCCCACGGACAGCTCATGAAAAACCGTTTTTT | CASSPRTAHEKPFF
NA | TRBJ1-1 | NA | TRBV19 | TGTGCCAGTAGGACCCAGGAGAGAAGGACGGCTCGCCTTACTGAAGCTTTCTTT | CASRTQERRTARLTEAFF
many | TRBJ2-5 | TRBD1 | TRBV3-1 | TGTGCCAGCTTAGGAAGGGACAGGGCCCAAGAGACCCAGTACTTC | CASLGRDRAQETQYF
few | TRBJ1-5 | NA | TRBV12-3/TRBV12-4 | TGTGCCAGCAGCCCCGATGGGGGATGGGTTCAGCCCCAGCATTTT | CASSPDGGWVQPQHF
few | TRBJ2-1 | TRBD2 | TRBV6-5 | TGTGCCAGCAGTTACTCGGCTAGCGGGAGGGCCCTTTACAATGAGCAGTTCTTC | CASSYSASGRALYNEQFF
medium-sized | TRBJ2-3 | NA | TRBV7-3 | TGTGCCAGCAGCTTAGAAGGGGGGTTAAATACGCAGTATTTT | CASSLEGGLNTQYF
medium-sized | TRBJ1-5 | NA | TRBV4-3 | TGCGCCAGCAGCCAAGATCGAGAGTTTCAGCCCCAGCATTTT | CASSQDREFQPQHF
few | TRBJ1-3 | NA | TRBV27 | TGTGCCAGCAGTTTAACAGGTTCCTCTGGAGACACCATATATTTT | CASSLTGSSGDTIYF
many | TRBJ2-7 | TRBD2 | TRBV20-1 | TGCAGTGCTAGGAGGCTAGCGGGAGTTGGAGAGCAGTACTTC | CSARRLAGVGEQYF
medium-sized | TRBJ1-2 | NA | TRBV14 | TGTGCCAGCAGCCAAGTTACAGGGCCCTATGGCTACACCTTC | CASSQVTGPYGYTF
many | TRBJ2-5 | NA | TRBV5-6 | TGTGCCAGCAGCTTGGTCGCCGAGACCCAGTACTTC | CASSLVAETQYF
medium-sized | TRBJ2-5 | TRBD1 | TRBV29-1 | TGCAGCGTAGACAGGGGCCAAGAGACCCAGTACTTC | CSVDRGQETQYF
NA | TRBJ2-6 | NA | TRBV7-6 | TGTGCCAGCAGCTCAGGCCCCTACTCCGGGGCCAGCGTCCTGACTTTC | CASSSGPYSGASVLTF
medium-sized | TRBJ2-7 | TRBD2 | TRBV2 | TGTGCCAGCAGTGAAGACAGCGGGAGGAGCTCTAACGAGCAGTACTTC | CASSEDSGRSSNEQYF
few | TRBJ2-1 | TRBD2 | TRBV5-1 | TGCGCCAGCAGCCCCGGACTAGCGGGAGAAAATGAGCAGTTCTTC | CASSPGLAGENEQFF
many | TRBJ2-7 | TRBD2 | TRBV11-2 | TGTGCCAGCAAGTCACCGGGGGGGATTGGGTACGAGCAGTACTTC | CASKSPGGIGYEQYF
medium-sized | TRBJ2-1 | NA | TRBV21-1 | TGTGCCAGCAGCGCCTACTTGGGAGGTAACCCCCATGAGCAGTTCTTC | CASSAYLGGNPHEQFF
medium-sized | TRBJ2-7 | TRBD2 | TRBV27 | TGTGCCAGCAGTTTGGTGGGAGGGCCTGACGAGCAGTACTTC | CASSLVGGPDEQYF
NA | TRBJ1-1 | NA | TRBV27 | TGTGCCAGCATCCCCTCCGGGCCCCCGATCATGAACACTGAAGCTTTCTTT | CASIPSGPPIMNTEAFF
many | TRBJ1-5 | NA | TRBV19 | TGTGCCAGTACCCAATGGGATTGGAGTCAGCCCCAGCATTTT | CASTQWDWSQPQHF
few | TRBJ2-7 | TRBD2 | TRBV4-1 | TGCGCCAGCAGCCCACTAGCGGGAGTTTACTACGAGCAGTACTTC | CASSPLAGVYYEQYF
NA | TRBJ2-5 | NA | TRBV4-1 | TGCGCCAGCAGCCAAGCCCCTCCCTCCGGGGAGACCCAGTACTTC | CASSQAPPSGETQYF
medium-sized | TRBJ2-7 | NA | TRBV6-2/TRBV6-3 | TGTGCCAGCAGAACTTCGGGGGGCTTTGAGGACGAGCAGTACTTC | CASRTSGGFEDEQYF
many | TRBJ1-3 | NA | TRBV25-1 | TGTGCCAGCAGTGTCTCTGGAAACACCATATATTTT | CASSVSGNTIYF
medium-sized | TRBJ2-3 | NA | TRBV6-6 | TGTGCCAGCAGCCCCCTCCGCAGACTCACAGATACGCAGTATTTT | CASSPLRRLTDTQYF
medium-sized | TRBJ2-6 | NA | TRBV28 | TGTGCCAGCAGCCCTGCGGCTGGGGCTTATGGGGCCAACGTCCTGACTTTC | CASSPAAGAYGANVLTF